This is a list of T cell receptor beta chains from one sample in a study of blood T cell repertoires in COVID-19. Assay used: immunoSEQ multiplex PCR; TCRdb lists only in-frame clones, some missing. The sample includes hundreds of thousands of clones, nearly 90% seen only once; the top ten take under 3%. The sample taken for sequencing was PBMCs or T cells enriched from blood (not recorded which). These receptors came from a woman between 50 and 59 years old who had been exposed to COVID-19. The CDR3 runs from the conserved cysteine through the conserved F or W. D genes are given only for firm matches. A row's size may be missing; if present it is once, few, many or a size class.

V	size	length	D	J	CDR3	DNA
TRBV19	NA	16	TRBD1	TRBJ1-5	CASSRFGQDSNQPQHF	TGTGCCAGTAGCCGATTCGGACAGGATAGCAATCAGCCCCAGCATTTT
TRBV25-1	NA	14	NA	TRBJ1-2	CASSESSGRNGYTF	TGTGCCAGCAGTGAATCTTCAGGGAGGAATGGCTACACCTTC
TRBV5-1	NA	15	TRBD2	TRBJ2-7	CASSLGTSPVDEQYF	TGCGCCAGCAGCTTGGGGACTAGTCCGGTCGACGAGCAGTACTTC
TRBV2	few	14	NA	TRBJ1-5	CASSETGRDQPQHF	TGTGCCAGCAGTGAAACAGGGAGAGATCAGCCCCAGCATTTT
TRBV30	NA	13	NA	TRBJ1-2	CAWSVQGTFGYTF	TGTGCCTGGAGTGTTCAGGGAACCTTTGGCTACACCTTC
TRBV9	once	16	TRBD1	TRBJ1-1	CASSPAGTGAITEAFF	TGTGCCAGCAGCCCAGCCGGGACAGGGGCGATCACTGAAGCTTTCTTT
TRBV5-1	NA	14	TRBD2	TRBJ2-5	CASSFSPGGEPRYF	TGCGCCAGCAGTTTTTCCCCGGGGGGGGAGCCCAGGTACTTC
TRBV5-1	NA	17	TRBD1	TRBJ2-7	CASSLTPSGTGRYEQYF	TGCGCCAGCAGCTTGACTCCCTCCGGGACAGGGAGGTACGAGCAGTACTTC
TRBV19	NA	16	TRBD2	TRBJ2-1	CASSLQLAVSYNEQFF	TGTGCCAGTAGCCTCCAACTAGCGGTTTCCTACAATGAGCAGTTCTTC
TRBV24-1	NA	17	TRBD1	TRBJ1-4	CATSSRRTGTTNEKLFF	TGTGCCACCAGTTCAAGACGGACAGGAACAACTAATGAAAAACTGTTTTTT
TRBV28	NA	15	TRBD1	TRBJ1-6	CASTLPTGGGSPLHF	TGTGCCAGCACCCTCCCCACAGGGGGTGGTTCACCCCTCCACTTT
TRBV14	NA	15	NA	TRBJ1-2	CASSQAFGTNYGYTF	TGTGCCAGCAGCCAAGCTTTCGGGACAAACTATGGCTACACCTTC
TRBV15	NA	14	TRBD1	TRBJ2-1	CATSPWTGINEQFF	TGTGCCACCAGCCCCTGGACAGGGATCAATGAGCAGTTCTTC
TRBV29-1	NA	10	NA	TRBJ1-1	CSAKGEGAFF	TGCAGCGCCAAGGGGGAAGGGGCTTTCTTT
TRBV27	NA	19	TRBD2	TRBJ2-2	CASSLKNLAGGQYTGELFF	TGTGCCAGCAGTTTAAAGAACCTAGCGGGGGGTCAGTACACCGGGGAGCTGTTTTTT
TRBV10-3	NA	17	NA	TRBJ1-1	CAITSNPQGTGNTEAFF	TGTGCCATAACTTCGAACCCACAGGGTACGGGGAACACTGAAGCTTTCTTT
TRBV6-1	NA	16	TRBD1	TRBJ1-2	CASSEALSGTGYGYTF	TGTGCCAGCAGTGAAGCCCTGAGCGGGACAGGATATGGCTACACCTTC
TRBV30	NA	11	NA	TRBJ1-2	CAWSASYGYTF	TGTGCCTGGAGTGCTAGCTATGGCTACACCTTC
TRBV9	NA	16	TRBD2	TRBJ2-7	CASSVEWGTSVHEQYF	TGTGCCAGCAGCGTAGAGTGGGGGACTAGCGTCCACGAGCAGTACTTC
TRBV28	NA	14	NA	TRBJ1-1	CASSLQGRNTEAFF	TGTGCCAGCAGTCTACAGGGCCGGAACACTGAAGCTTTCTTT
TRBV3-1/TRBV3-2	NA	17	TRBD1	TRBJ2-5	CASSQGGTGGKFETQYF	TGTGCCAGCAGCCAAGGGGGGACAGGGGGCAAGTTTGAGACCCAGTACTTC
TRBV6-4	NA	13	TRBD1	TRBJ2-3	CASSTTGADTQYF	TGTGCCAGCAGCACGACAGGGGCCGATACGCAGTATTTT
TRBV11-2	NA	16	TRBD1	TRBJ2-2	CASSSGTGLATGELFF	TGTGCCAGCAGCTCCGGGACAGGGCTTGCCACCGGGGAGCTGTTTTTT
TRBV2	NA	16	TRBD1	TRBJ1-3	CASSADRSYSGNTIYF	TGTGCCAGCAGTGCGGACAGGTCCTACTCTGGAAACACCATATATTTT
TRBV19	NA	16	TRBD1	TRBJ2-3	CASSTLYRGSADTQYF	TGTGCCAGTAGTACCTTATACAGGGGGTCGGCAGATACGCAGTATTTT
TRBV4-1	NA	15	TRBD2	TRBJ2-5	CASSQVIAGVETQYF	TGCGCCAGCAGCCAGGTTATAGCGGGGGTGGAGACCCAGTACTTC
TRBV14	NA	20	NA	TRBJ1-4	CASSQLWLGDAEWTNEKLFF	TGTGCCAGCAGCCAACTATGGTTGGGAGACGCCGAATGGACTAATGAAAAACTGTTTTTT
TRBV9	NA	16	TRBD2	TRBJ2-5	CASSGGTSGGWETQYF	TGTGCCAGCAGCGGTGGGACTAGCGGGGGGTGGGAGACCCAGTACTTC
TRBV5-5	NA	16	TRBD1	TRBJ1-5	CASSYGAGTGAQPQHF	TGTGCCAGCAGCTACGGGGCCGGGACAGGGGCTCAGCCCCAGCATTTT
TRBV11-2	NA	18	NA	TRBJ1-2	CASSFGLFSRQSVSGYTF	TGTGCCAGCAGCTTCGGCCTCTTTTCCCGACAGTCGGTTTCTGGCTACACCTTC
TRBV28	NA	14	NA	TRBJ1-1	CASTGWRTGTEAFF	TGTGCCAGCACAGGGTGGAGAACAGGGACTGAAGCTTTCTTT
TRBV19	NA	15	NA	TRBJ1-5	CASSTSGDVVQPQHF	TGTGCCAGTAGTACCTCCGGGGATGTCGTTCAGCCCCAGCATTTT
TRBV30	NA	14	NA	TRBJ1-2	CAWSVVGMSYGYTF	TGTGCCTGGAGTGTAGTCGGGATGAGTTATGGCTACACCTTC
TRBV6-5	NA	15	TRBD2	TRBJ2-1	CASRAGRGGANEQFF	TGTGCCAGCAGGGCTGGCCGCGGGGGGGCAAATGAGCAGTTCTTC
TRBV7-9	NA	19	NA	TRBJ1-5	CASSLGSDLRKNSNQPQHF	TGTGCCAGCAGCTTAGGAAGTGATTTGAGGAAGAATAGCAATCAGCCCCAGCATTTT
TRBV28	NA	14	NA	TRBJ1-3	CASSWGGSGNTIYF	TGTGCCAGCAGCTGGGGGGGCTCTGGAAACACCATATATTTT
TRBV29-1	NA	13	NA	TRBJ2-5	CSVEVQVQETQYF	TGCAGCGTTGAAGTGCAGGTCCAAGAGACCCAGTACTTC
TRBV30	NA	12	NA	TRBJ1-1	CAWSRQSAEAFF	TGTGCCTGGAGTAGACAGTCTGCTGAAGCTTTCTTT
TRBV10-3	NA	17	TRBD2	TRBJ2-7	CAISPLAGERGPYEQYF	TGTGCCATCAGCCCACTAGCGGGGGAGAGGGGCCCCTACGAGCAGTACTTC
TRBV3-1/TRBV3-2	NA	16	NA	TRBJ1-1	CASSPSIDRLNTEAFF	TGTGCCAGCAGCCCGAGTATCGACAGGTTGAACACTGAAGCTTTCTTT
TRBV5-4	NA	12	NA	TRBJ1-1	CASSTRGTEAFF	TGTGCCAGCAGCACCAGGGGCACTGAAGCTTTCTTT
TRBV5-4	NA	14	NA	TRBJ1-1	CASSLAGSMTEAFF	TGTGCCAGCAGCTTGGCGGGTAGTATGACTGAAGCTTTCTTT
TRBV9	NA	14	NA	TRBJ2-7	CASSVGQGGYEQYF	TGTGCCAGCAGCGTAGGACAGGGAGGCTACGAGCAGTACTTC
TRBV24-1	few	14	NA	TRBJ1-5	CATSDGSRNQPQHF	TGTGCCACCAGTGATGGGTCCAGGAATCAGCCCCAGCATTTT
TRBV12-3/TRBV12-4	NA	13	NA	TRBJ1-1	CASSLKGGTEAFF	TGTGCCAGCAGTTTAAAGGGAGGCACTGAAGCTTTCTTT
TRBV5-6	NA	17	NA	TRBJ1-1	CASSLWLSQGVNTEAFF	TGTGCCAGCAGCTTGTGGTTGTCCCAGGGCGTGAACACTGAAGCTTTCTTT